Each of the 12 T cell receptor beta chains below was sequenced from the same sample in a study of beta chain features in type 1 diabetes. Reverse transcription of all isolated RNA meant that expressed TCRB transcripts were sequenced. The repertoire was sequenced with immunoSEQ multiplex PCR; TCRdb's copy has only in-frame clones and lacks some. The sample has some 270,000 clones; 8% are singletons. Sequencing was performed on central memory CD4+ T cells from blood. The source is a woman under 30 in good health.

This clone was detected a few times. V and J are TRBV9 and TRBJ2-1, with a tentative D call TRBD1 (5 bases). The CDR3 is 15 residues long. Trimming pared 2 bases from V and 3 bases from J, leaving 12 bases between. The germline CDR1 and CDR2 sequences are SGDLS and YYNGEE. CDR3 nucleotides: TGTGCCAGCAGCGTGGGCCAGGGCTTCTACAATGAGCAGTTCTTC. Its protein is CASSVGQGFYNEQFF.

This clone was recorded a few times. The V gene is TRBV15, the J gene TRBJ1-1; no firm D call. Trimming stripped 0 bases from V and 0 bases from J, with 11 bases between. This CDR3 comprises 16 residues. The germline gives CDR1 LNHNV, CDR2 YYDKDF (reference sequence). CDR3 amino acids: CATSRDLRAVNTEAFF. For the CDR3, the DNA is TGTGCCACCAGCAGAGATTTAAGGGCCGTGAACACTGAAGCTTTCTTT.

This clone showed up just a few times. This sequence joins TRBV7-9 and TRBJ1-5; D unresolved. The V end was cut by 1 base, the J end by 3 bases, with 7 bases between. Looked up from germline, CDR1 is SEHNR and CDR2 is FQNEAQ (reference sequence). The CDR3 consists of 14 residues. CDR3 sequence reads: CASSLEIDNQPQHF. For the CDR3, the DNA is TGTGCCAGCAGCTTAGAAATTGACAATCAGCCCCAGCATTTT.

This clone was found a few times. The chain carries TRBV18 and TRBJ2-1, with 14 bases fitting TRBD2. CDR1 is KGHSH and CDR2 is LQKENI in the germline V gene. V was pared by 5 bases and J by 9 bases, with 3 bases of the junction left unmatched. This CDR3 is 14 amino acids long. The CDR3 reads CASSSTSGRGEQFF. CDR3 DNA sequence: TGTGCCAGCTCATCGACTAGCGGGAGGGGTGAGCAGTTCTTC.

The genes are TRBV19 and TRBJ1-2, with D unresolved. This CDR3 has 12 residues. The V end lost 3 bases, the J end lost 5 bases, and 7 bases lay between the germline ends. The germline V gene has CDR1 LNHDA and CDR2 SQIVND (reference sequence). CDR3 amino acids: CASSILGYGYTF. The CDR3 DNA reads as TGTGCCAGTAGTATCTTAGGGTATGGCTACACCTTC.

This chain links TRBV18 with TRBJ1-1, with D uncertain. The CDR3 sequence is 14 residues long. V lost 2 bases, J lost 5 bases, and 12 bases lay in between. The germline gives CDR1 KGHSH, CDR2 LQKENI. In nucleotides, the CDR3 is TGTGCCAGCTCACCAACATTAACTTTGACTGAAGCTTTCTTT. It specifies CASSPTLTLTEAFF.

Ten or more counts support this clone. The gene calls are TRBV6-5 and TRBJ2-3; TRBD1 matches at 7 bases. Trimming took 4 bases from V and 4 from J; bases not matched to a gene: 5. There are 14 residues in the CDR3. Per germline, CDR1 MNHEY and CDR2 SVGAGI. The CDR3 DNA reads TGTGCCAGCAGTTCGACAGGGTTTGCAGATACGCAGTATTTT. It translates to CASSSTGFADTQYF.

This rearrangement joins TRBV7-2 to TRBJ2-7, with D uncertain. Trimming pared 4 bases from V and 2 bases from J, leaving 12 bases between. The CDR3 has 14 amino acids. The germline V gene has CDR1 SGHTA and CDR2 FQGNSA. As DNA, the CDR3 is TGTGCCAGCAGCTGGGAAGGAAGAACCTACGAGCAGTACTTC. Its translation: CASSWEGRTYEQYF.

This clone showed up just a few times. The CDR3: CASSVDQGATEAFF. CDR3 in DNA: TGTGCCAGCAGCGTAGACCAGGGGGCTACTGAAGCTTTCTTT. V usage is TRBV9 and J usage is TRBJ1-1; TRBD1 matches 8 bases. Per the germline V gene, CDR1 is SGDLS and CDR2 is YYNGEE. Trimming at V came to 0 bases and at J to 5 bases, leaving 3 bases not matched to a gene. CDR3 length: 14 residues.

The genes are TRBV25-1 and TRBJ1-2; the D is unclear. Germline V lookup: CDR1 MGHDK, CDR2 SYGVNS. This CDR3 is built from 15 residues. Trimming shortened V by 5 bases and J by 4 bases, and 17 bases separated the two germline ends. The CDR3 DNA reads TGTGCCAGCAGTAACGGGTTGGGTAGGAGCTATGGCTACACCTTC. Amino acid sequence: CASSNGLGRSYGYTF.

This clone came up many times. This could be a read error, since a much larger clone is one nucleotide away. At the DNA level, this CDR3 is encoded by other sequences in the same sample as well. The chain uses TRBV28 and TRBJ1-4; no definite D call. Germline V CDR1 and CDR2: MDHEN, SYDVKM. This CDR3 has 12 amino acids. V lost 4 bases to trimming and J lost 5 bases, with 5 bases between them. This CDR3 reads CASSSPNEKLFF. The CDR3 DNA is TGTGCCAGCAGTTCGCCGAATGAAAAACTGTTTTTT.

Only a few counts were recorded for this clone. CDR3 in amino acids: CATSRGGTRTPYEQYV. DNA of the CDR3: TGTGCCACCAGCAGAGGCGGGACTAGGACTCCTTACGAGCAGTACGTC. V usage is TRBV15 and J usage is TRBJ2-7, with 8 bases matching TRBD2. The CDR3 covers 16 residues. The ends lost 1 base at V and 4 bases at J; junction bases unmatched: 9. Per the germline V gene, CDR1 is LNHNV and CDR2 is YYDKDF (reference sequence).